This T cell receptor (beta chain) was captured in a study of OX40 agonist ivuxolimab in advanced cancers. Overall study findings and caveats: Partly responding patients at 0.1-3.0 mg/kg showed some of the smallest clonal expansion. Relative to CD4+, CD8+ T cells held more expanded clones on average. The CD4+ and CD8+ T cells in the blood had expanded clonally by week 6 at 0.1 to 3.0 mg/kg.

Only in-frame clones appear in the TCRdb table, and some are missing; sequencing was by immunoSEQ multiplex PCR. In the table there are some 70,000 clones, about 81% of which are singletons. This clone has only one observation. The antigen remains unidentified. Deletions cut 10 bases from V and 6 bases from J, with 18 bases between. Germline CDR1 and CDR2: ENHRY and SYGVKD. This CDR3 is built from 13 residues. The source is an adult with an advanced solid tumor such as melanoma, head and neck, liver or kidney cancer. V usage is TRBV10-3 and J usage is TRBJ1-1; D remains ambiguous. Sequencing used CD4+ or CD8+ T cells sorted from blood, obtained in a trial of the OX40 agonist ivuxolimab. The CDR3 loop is CATRETYMSEAFF. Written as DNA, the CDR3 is TGTGCCACCCGGGAGACATACATGTCTGAAGCTTTCTTT.